The rows below give T cell receptor beta chains drawn from one sample of a study of blood T cell repertoires in COVID-19. Sequenced by immunoSEQ multiplex PCR; TCRdb stores in-frame clones only, minus some. The table lists approximately 280,000 clones, approximately 86% of them singletons. Sequenced material: peripheral blood. These receptors were obtained from a woman aged 25 to 39 who had recovered from COVID-19. Each CDR3 is given with its conserved first and last residue. The D gene is left open where the match is weak. The listing skips clone size in some rows; elsewhere it reads once, few, many or a size class.

CDR3nt	CDR3aa	j_gene	v_gene	d_gene	abundance	len
TGTGCCAGCAGCTTTCAGGGGGCGAACACCGGGGAGCTGTTTTTT	CASSFQGANTGELFF	TRBJ2-2	TRBV5-4	TRBD1	few	15
TGTGCCAGCAGCCCTATTCGGGACTTCTCTGGGGCCGGGGAGCTGTTTTTT	CASSPIRDFSGAGELFF	TRBJ2-2	TRBV5-4	NA	few	17
TGCGCCAGCAGCCCAGATCCGGGACTAGCGAAGTACAATGAGCAGTTCTTC	CASSPDPGLAKYNEQFF	TRBJ2-1	TRBV5-1	TRBD2	NA	17
TGTGCCAGCAGCCCGACAACAGAACAGGAGCAGTACTTC	CASSPTTEQEQYF	TRBJ2-7	TRBV3-1/TRBV3-2	NA	NA	13
TGTGCCAGTTCAGGGGGCGCGTTAGCAGACGAGCAGTTCTTC	CASSGGALADEQFF	TRBJ2-1	TRBV19	TRBD1	once	14
TGTGCCAGCAGCTCCGGGTTCTCGGGGTATGGCTACACCTTC	CASSSGFSGYGYTF	TRBJ1-2	TRBV7-9	NA	NA	14
TGTGCCAGCAGTAACAGGGCCACTGAAGCTTTCTTT	CASSNRATEAFF	TRBJ1-1	TRBV28	NA	NA	12
TGTGCCAGCAGTTGGGACTGGAACACTGAAGCTTTCTTT	CASSWDWNTEAFF	TRBJ1-1	TRBV27	NA	NA	13
TGTGCCAGCTCACCACCATCCGGGTTTCGGGAGACCCAGTACTTC	CASSPPSGFRETQYF	TRBJ2-5	TRBV18	NA	few	15
TGCGCCAGCAGCTTGTACCAGGATGAAAAACTGTTTTTT	CASSLYQDEKLFF	TRBJ1-4	TRBV5-1	NA	NA	13
TGTGCCAGCAGCTTAGGAGGCAGATTCTACGAGCAGTACTTC	CASSLGGRFYEQYF	TRBJ2-7	TRBV7-6	NA	NA	14
TGTGCCAGTAGTATTCGACAGGGGGCATCAGATACGCAGTATTTT	CASSIRQGASDTQYF	TRBJ2-3	TRBV19	TRBD1	NA	15
TGTGCCAGCAGTTTATCGGCGGGAACGGGTTACGAGCAGTACTTC	CASSLSAGTGYEQYF	TRBJ2-7	TRBV27	NA	NA	15
TGTGCCACCAGCAGTCCCGGTTCGACCGGGGAGCTGTTTTTT	CATSSPGSTGELFF	TRBJ2-2	TRBV15	NA	NA	14
TGCGCCAGCAGCCCAAAGACAGATAACGGGGAGCTGTTTTTT	CASSPKTDNGELFF	TRBJ2-2	TRBV5-1	NA	NA	14
TGTGCCTGGAATGAGGACAGGGGCACTGAAGCTTTCTTT	CAWNEDRGTEAFF	TRBJ1-1	TRBV30	TRBD1	NA	13
TGTGCCAGCAGCTTGGGGCAGAAGACAGATACGCAGTATTTT	CASSLGQKTDTQYF	TRBJ2-3	TRBV11-3	NA	NA	14
TGTGCCAGCAGTTTGGTAGGGGCGAATGAAAAACTGTTTTTT	CASSLVGANEKLFF	TRBJ1-4	TRBV6-5	NA	NA	14
TGTGCCAGCAGCTTTTGGCTAGCGGGGTTCTCTGGGGCCAACGTCCTGACTTTC	CASSFWLAGFSGANVLTF	TRBJ2-6	TRBV7-2	TRBD2	NA	18
TGTGCCACCAGCAAGGGGTCAGGGGGAGCCACAGATACGCAGTATTTT	CATSKGSGGATDTQYF	TRBJ2-3	TRBV15	TRBD1	once	16
TGTGCCAGCAGAGACGGGACTGGCACCTACGAGCAGTACTTC	CASRDGTGTYEQYF	TRBJ2-7	TRBV6-6	NA	NA	14
TGTGCCAGCAGAACAATGGGGGGATTCCGGGATGAAAAACTGTTTTTT	CASRTMGGFRDEKLFF	TRBJ1-4	TRBV28	NA	NA	16
TGTGCCTGGAGTGTAACGACGAGCGCTGAAGCTTTCTTT	CAWSVTTSAEAFF	TRBJ1-1	TRBV30	NA	NA	13
TGTGCCAGCACGAAACTCCAAGAGACCCAGTACTTC	CASTKLQETQYF	TRBJ2-5	TRBV12-3/TRBV12-4	NA	NA	12
TGTGCCAGCACTGGGCCAACTAATGAAAAACTGTTTTTT	CASTGPTNEKLFF	TRBJ1-4	TRBV6-6	NA	NA	13